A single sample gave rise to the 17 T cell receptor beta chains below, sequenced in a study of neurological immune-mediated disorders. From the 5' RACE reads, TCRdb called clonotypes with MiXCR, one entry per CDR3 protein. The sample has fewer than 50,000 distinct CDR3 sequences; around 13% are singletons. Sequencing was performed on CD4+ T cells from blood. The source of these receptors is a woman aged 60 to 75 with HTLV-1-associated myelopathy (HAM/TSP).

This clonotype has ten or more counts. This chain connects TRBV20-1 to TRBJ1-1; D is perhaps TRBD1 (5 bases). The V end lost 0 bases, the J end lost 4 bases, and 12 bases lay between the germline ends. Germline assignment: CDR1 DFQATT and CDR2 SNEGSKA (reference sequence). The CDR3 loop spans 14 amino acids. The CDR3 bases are TGCAGTGCTAGAGATGGGGGGGGACCCACTGAAGCTTTCTTT. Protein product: CSARDGGGPTEAFF.

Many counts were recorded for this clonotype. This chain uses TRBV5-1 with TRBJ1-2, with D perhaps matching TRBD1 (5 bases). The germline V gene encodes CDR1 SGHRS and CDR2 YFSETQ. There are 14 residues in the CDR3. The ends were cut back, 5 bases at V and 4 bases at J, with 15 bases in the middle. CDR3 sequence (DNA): TGCGCCAGCAGGGATGAACGGGGCCTCTATGGCTACACCTTC. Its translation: CASRDERGLYGYTF.

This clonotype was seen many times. The CDR3 bases are TGCGCCAGCAGCCGTGGACAGGGCCTTTACAATGAGCAGTTCTTC. Protein product: CASSRGQGLYNEQFF. This chain uses TRBV5-1 with TRBJ2-1, with 8 bases aligning to TRBD1. The CDR3 consists of 15 residues. CDR1 and CDR2 from the germline V gene are SGHRS and YFSETQ. With 4 bases clipped from V and 4 bases from J, the junction kept 7 bases outside the gene matches. The complete variable domain, with remaining parts taken from reference TRBV5-1 and TRBJ2-1, reads KAGVTQTPRYLIKTRGQQVTLSCSPISGHRSVSWYQQTPGQGLQFLFEYFSETQRNKGNFPGRFSGRQFSNSRSEMNVSTLELGDSALYLCASSRGQGLYNEQFFGPGTRLTVL.

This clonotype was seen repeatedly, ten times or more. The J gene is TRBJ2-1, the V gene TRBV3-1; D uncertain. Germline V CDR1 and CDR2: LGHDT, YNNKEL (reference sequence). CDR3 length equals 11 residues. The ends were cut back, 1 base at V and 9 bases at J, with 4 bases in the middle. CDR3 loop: CASSQASEQFF. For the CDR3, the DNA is TGTGCCAGCAGCCAAGCATCTGAGCAGTTCTTC.

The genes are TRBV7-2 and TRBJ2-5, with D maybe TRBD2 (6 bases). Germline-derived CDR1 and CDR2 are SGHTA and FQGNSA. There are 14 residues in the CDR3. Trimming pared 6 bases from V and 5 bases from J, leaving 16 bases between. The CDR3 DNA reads TGTGCCAGCAGGGCGGGGCTATCTTCCGAGACCCAGTACTTC. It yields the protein CASRAGLSSETQYF. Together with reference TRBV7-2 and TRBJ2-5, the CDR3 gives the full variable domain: GAGVSQSPSNKVTEKGKDVELRCDPISGHTALYWYRQSLGQGLEFLIYFQGNSAPDKSGLPSDRFSAERTGGSVSTLTIQRTQQEDSAVYLCASRAGLSSETQYFGPGTRLLVL.

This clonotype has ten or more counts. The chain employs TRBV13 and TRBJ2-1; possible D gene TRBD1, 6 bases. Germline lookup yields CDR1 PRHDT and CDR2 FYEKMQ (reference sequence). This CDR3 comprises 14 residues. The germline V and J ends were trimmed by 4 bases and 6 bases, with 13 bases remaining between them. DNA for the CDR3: TGTGCCAGCAGCTCCTTGGGCAGGGGCAATGAGCAGTTCTTC. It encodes CASSSLGRGNEQFF. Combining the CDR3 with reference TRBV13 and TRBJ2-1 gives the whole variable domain AAGVIQSPRHLIKEKRETATLKCYPIPRHDTVYWYQQGPGQDPQFLISFYEKMQSDKGSIPDRFSAQQFSDYHSELNMSSLELGDSALYFCASSSLGRGNEQFFGPGTRLTVL.

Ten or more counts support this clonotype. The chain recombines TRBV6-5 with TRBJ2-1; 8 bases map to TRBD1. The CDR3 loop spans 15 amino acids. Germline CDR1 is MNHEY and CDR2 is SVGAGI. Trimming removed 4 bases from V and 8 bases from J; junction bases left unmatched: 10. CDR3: CASSWDRSIGDEQFF. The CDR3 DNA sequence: TGTGCCAGCAGTTGGGACAGGTCCATAGGGGATGAGCAGTTCTTC.

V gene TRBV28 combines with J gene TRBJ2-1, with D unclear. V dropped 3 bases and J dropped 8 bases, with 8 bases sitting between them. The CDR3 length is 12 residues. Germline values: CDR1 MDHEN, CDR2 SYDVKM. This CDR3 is CASSLDRDEQFF. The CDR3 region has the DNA TGTGCCAGCAGTTTGGATAGGGATGAGCAGTTCTTC.

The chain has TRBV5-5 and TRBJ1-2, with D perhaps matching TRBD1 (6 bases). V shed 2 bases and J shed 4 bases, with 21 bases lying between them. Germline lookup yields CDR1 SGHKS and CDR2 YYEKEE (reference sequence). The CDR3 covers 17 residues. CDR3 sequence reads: CASSLGLAGVPCYGYTF. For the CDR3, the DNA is TGTGCCAGCAGCTTAGGGCTGGCAGGGGTACCTTGCTATGGCTACACCTTC.

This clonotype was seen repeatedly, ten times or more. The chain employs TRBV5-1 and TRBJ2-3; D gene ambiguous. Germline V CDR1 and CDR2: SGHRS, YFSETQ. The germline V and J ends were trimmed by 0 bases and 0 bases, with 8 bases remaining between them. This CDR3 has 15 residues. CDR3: CASSLDSPSTDTQYF. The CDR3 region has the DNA TGCGCCAGCAGCTTGGACAGTCCCAGCACAGATACGCAGTATTTT. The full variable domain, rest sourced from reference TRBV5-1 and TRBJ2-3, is KAGVTQTPRYLIKTRGQQVTLSCSPISGHRSVSWYQQTPGQGLQFLFEYFSETQRNKGNFPGRFSGRQFSNSRSEMNVSTLELGDSALYLCASSLDSPSTDTQYFGPGTRLTVL.

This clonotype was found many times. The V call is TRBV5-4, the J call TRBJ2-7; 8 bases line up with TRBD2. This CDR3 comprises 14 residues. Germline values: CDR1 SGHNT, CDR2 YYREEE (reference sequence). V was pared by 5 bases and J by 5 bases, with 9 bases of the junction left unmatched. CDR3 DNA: TGTGCCAGCAGTAAGCGGGGGACTCCAGACGAGCAGTACTTC. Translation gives CASSKRGTPDEQYF.

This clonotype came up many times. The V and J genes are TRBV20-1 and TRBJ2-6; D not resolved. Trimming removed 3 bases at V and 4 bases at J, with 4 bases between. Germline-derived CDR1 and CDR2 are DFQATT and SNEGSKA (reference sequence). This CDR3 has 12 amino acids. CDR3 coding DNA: TGCAGTGCTAGCTCGGGGGCCAACGTCCTGACTTTC. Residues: CSASSGANVLTF.

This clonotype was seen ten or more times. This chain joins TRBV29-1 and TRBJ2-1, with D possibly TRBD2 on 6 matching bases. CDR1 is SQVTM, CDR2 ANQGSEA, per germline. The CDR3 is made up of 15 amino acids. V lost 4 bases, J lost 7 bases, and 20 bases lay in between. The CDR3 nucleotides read TGCAGCGTTGCCCTAATGTACAGCCGGGGGAATGAGCAGTTCTTC. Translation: CSVALMYSRGNEQFF.

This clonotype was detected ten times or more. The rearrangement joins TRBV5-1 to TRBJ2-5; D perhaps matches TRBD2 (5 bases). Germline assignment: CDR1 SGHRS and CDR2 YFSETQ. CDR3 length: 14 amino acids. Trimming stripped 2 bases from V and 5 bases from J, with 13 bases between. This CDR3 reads CASSFPGVRETQYF. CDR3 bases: TGCGCCAGCAGCTTTCCCGGGGTTCGGGAGACCCAGTACTTC.

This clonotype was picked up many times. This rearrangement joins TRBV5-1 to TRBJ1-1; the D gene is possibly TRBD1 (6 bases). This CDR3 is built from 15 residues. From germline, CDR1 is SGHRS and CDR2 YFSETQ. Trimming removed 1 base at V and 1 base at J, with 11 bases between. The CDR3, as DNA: TGCGCCAGCAGCTTGTTGCCGGGACAGAACACTGAAGCTTTCTTT. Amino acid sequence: CASSLLPGQNTEAFF.

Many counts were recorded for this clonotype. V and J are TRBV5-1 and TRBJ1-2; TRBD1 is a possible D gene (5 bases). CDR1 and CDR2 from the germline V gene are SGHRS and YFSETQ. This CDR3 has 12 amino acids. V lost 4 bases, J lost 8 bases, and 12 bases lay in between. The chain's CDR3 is CASSPRGEGYTF. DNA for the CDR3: TGCGCCAGCAGCCCAAGAGGGGAGGGCTACACCTTC.

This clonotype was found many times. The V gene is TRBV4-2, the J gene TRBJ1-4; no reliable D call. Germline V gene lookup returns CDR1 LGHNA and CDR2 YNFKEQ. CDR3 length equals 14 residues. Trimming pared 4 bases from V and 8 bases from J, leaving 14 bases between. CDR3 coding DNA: TGTGCCAGCAGCCCGACCACCGCTCCGGAAAAACTGTTTTTT. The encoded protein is CASSPTTAPEKLFF.